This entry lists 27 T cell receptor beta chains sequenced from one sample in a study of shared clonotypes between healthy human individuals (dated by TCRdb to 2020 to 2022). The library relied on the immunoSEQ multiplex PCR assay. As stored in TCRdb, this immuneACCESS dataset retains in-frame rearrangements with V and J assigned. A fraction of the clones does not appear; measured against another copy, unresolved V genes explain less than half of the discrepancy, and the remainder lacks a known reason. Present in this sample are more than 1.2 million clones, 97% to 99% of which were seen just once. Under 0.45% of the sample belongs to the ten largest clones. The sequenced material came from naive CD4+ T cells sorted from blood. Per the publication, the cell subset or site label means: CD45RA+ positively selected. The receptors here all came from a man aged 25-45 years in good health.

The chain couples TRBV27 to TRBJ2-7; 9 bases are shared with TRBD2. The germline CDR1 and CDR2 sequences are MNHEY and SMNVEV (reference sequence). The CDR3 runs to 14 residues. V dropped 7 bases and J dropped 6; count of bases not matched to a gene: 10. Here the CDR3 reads CASIPSGRSREQYF. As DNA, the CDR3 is TGTGCCAGCATCCCGAGCGGGAGGTCCCGCGAGCAGTACTTC.

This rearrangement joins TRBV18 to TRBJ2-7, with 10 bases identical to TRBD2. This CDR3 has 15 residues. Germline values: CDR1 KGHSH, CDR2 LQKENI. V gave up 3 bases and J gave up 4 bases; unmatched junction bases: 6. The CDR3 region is CASSPGRTSGYEQYF. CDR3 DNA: TGTGCCAGCTCACCTGGTAGGACTAGCGGTTACGAGCAGTACTTC.

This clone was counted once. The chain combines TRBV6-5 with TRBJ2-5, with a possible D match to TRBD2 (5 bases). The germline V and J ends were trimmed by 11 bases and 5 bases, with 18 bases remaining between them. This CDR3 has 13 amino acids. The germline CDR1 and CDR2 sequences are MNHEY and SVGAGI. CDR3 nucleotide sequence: TGTGCCGCCCGTGTCGAGGGAGCGGAGACCCAGTACTTC. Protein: CAARVEGAETQYF.

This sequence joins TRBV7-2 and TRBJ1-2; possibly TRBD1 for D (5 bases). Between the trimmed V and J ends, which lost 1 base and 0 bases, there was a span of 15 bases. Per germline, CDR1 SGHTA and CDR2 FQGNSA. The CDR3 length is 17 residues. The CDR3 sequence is CASSLVVRELANYGYTF. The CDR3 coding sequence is TGTGCCAGCAGCTTAGTGGTCAGGGAGTTGGCTAACTATGGCTACACCTTC.

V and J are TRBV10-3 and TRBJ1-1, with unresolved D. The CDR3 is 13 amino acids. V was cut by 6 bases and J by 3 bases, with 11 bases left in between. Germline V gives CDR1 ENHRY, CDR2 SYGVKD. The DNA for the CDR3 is TGTGCCATCAGGGTGGAGCCCTACACTGAAGCTTTCTTT. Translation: CAIRVEPYTEAFF.

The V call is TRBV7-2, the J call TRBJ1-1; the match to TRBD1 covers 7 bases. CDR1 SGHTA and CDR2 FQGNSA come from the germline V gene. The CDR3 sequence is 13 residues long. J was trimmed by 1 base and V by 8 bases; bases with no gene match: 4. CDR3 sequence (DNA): TGTGCCAGCCGAGGACAGGCGAACACTGAAGCTTTCTTT. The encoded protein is CASRGQANTEAFF. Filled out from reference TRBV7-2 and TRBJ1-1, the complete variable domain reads GAGVSQSPSNKVTEKGKDVELRCDPISGHTALYWYRQSLGQGLEFLIYFQGNSAPDKSGLPSDRFSAERTGGSVSTLTIQRTQQEDSAVYLCASRGQANTEAFFGQGTRLTVV.

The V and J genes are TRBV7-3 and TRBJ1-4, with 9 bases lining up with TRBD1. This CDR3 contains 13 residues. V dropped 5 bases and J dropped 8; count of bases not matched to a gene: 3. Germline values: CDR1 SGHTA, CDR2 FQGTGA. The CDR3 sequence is CASSQGQGEKLFF. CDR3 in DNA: TGTGCCAGCAGCCAAGGACAGGGGGAAAAACTGTTTTTT. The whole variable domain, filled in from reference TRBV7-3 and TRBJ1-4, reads GAGVSQTPSNKVTEKGKYVELRCDPISGHTALYWYRQSLGQGPEFLIYFQGTGAADDSGLPNDRFFAVRPEGSVSTLKIQRTERGDSAVYLCASSQGQGEKLFFGSGTQLSVL.

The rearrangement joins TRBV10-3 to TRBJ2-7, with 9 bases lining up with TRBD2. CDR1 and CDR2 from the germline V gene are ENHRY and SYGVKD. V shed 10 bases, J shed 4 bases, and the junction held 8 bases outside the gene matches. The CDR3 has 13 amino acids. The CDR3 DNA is TGTGCCACCGTAGCGGGAGCAACGTACGAGCAGTACTTC. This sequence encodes CATVAGATYEQYF.

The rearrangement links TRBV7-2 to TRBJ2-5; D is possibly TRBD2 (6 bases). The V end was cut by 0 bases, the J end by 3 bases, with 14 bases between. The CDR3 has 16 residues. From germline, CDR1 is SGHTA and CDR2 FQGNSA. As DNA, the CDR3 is TGTGCCAGCAGCTTAGCCGGGAGTTTGTCGAAAGAGACCCAGTACTTC. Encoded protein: CASSLAGSLSKETQYF.

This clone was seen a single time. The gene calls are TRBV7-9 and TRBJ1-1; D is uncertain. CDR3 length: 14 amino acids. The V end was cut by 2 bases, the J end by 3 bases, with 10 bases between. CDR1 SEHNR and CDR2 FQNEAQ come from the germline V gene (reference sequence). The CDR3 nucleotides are TGTGCCAGCAGCTTAAGGGAGTTGGACACTGAAGCTTTCTTT. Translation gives CASSLRELDTEAFF.

The CDR3 spells CASSNRDFPNEQFF. The CDR3 region has the DNA TGTGCCAGCAGCAACCGGGACTTCCCCAATGAGCAGTTCTTC. The chain carries TRBV7-3 and TRBJ2-1; D is perhaps TRBD2 (6 bases). Germline V CDR1 and CDR2: SGHTA, FQGTGA. V lost 5 bases and J lost 6, with 14 bases in between. The CDR3 length is 14 residues.

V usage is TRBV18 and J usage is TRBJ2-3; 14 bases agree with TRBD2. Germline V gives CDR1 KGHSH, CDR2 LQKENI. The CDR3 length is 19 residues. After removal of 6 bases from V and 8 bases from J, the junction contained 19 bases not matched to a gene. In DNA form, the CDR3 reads TGTGCCAGCTCCGAGAGTTTGGGACTAGCGGGAGATTCGGCTGGTACGCAGTATTTT. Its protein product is CASSESLGLAGDSAGTQYF.

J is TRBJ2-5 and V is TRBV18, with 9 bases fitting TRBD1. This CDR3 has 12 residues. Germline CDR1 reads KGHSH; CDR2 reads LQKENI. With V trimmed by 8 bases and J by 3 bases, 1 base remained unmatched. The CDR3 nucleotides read TGTGCCAGCGGGGACAGGGAAGAGACCCAGTACTTC. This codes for CASGDREETQYF.

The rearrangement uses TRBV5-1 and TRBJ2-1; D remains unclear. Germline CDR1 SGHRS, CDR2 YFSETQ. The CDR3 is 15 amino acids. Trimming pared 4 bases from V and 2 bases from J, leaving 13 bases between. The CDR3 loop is CASSARMAPYNEQFF. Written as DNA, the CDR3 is TGCGCCAGCAGCGCCCGAATGGCGCCCTACAATGAGCAGTTCTTC.

The CDR3 DNA is TGCGCCAGCAGCGTCGACACAGGGCGGACTTGGGTCTACGAGCAGTACTTC. This encodes CASSVDTGRTWVYEQYF. The chain employs TRBV5-1 and TRBJ2-7; D is possibly TRBD1 (6 bases). The CDR3 spans 17 residues. CDR1 is SGHRS and CDR2 is YFSETQ in the germline V gene. V lost 4 bases and J 3 bases, leaving 23 bases between the germline ends.

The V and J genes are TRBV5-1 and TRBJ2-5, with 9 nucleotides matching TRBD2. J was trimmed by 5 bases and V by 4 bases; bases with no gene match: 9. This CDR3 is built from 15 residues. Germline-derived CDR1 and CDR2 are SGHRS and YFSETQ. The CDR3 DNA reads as TGCGCCAGCAGCGATCGGGGAGCGGGAGGTGAGACCCAGTACTTC. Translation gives CASSDRGAGGETQYF.

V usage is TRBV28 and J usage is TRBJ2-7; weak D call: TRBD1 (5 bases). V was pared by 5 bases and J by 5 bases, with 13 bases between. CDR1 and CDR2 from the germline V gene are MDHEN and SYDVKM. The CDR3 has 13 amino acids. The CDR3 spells CASSPHTGDEQYF. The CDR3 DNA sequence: TGTGCCAGCAGTCCCCATACAGGAGACGAGCAGTACTTC.

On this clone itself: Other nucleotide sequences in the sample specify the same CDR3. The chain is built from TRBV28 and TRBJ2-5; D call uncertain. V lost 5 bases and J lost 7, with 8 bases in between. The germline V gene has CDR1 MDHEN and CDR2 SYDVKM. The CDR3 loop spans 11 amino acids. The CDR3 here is CASSLLGTQYF. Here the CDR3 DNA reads TGTGCCAGCAGTCTTCTAGGGACCCAGTACTTC.

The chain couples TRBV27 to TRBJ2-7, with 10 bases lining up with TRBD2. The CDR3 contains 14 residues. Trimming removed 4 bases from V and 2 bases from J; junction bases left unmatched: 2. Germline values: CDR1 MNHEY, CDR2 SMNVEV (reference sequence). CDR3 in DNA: TGTGCCAGCAGTTGGACTAGCGGACCCTACGAGCAGTACTTC. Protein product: CASSWTSGPYEQYF.

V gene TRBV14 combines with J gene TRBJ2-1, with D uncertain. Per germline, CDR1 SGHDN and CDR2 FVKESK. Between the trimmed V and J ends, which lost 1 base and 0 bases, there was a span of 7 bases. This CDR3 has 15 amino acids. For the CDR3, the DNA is TGTGCCAGCAGCCAAGCCAGGAGCTCCTACAATGAGCAGTTCTTC. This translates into CASSQARSSYNEQFF. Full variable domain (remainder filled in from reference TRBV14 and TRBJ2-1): EAGVTQFPSHSVIEKGQTVTLRCDPISGHDNLYWYRRVMGKEIKFLLHFVKESKQDESGMPNNRFLAERTGGTYSTLKVQPAELEDSGVYFCASSQARSSYNEQFFGPGTRLTVL.

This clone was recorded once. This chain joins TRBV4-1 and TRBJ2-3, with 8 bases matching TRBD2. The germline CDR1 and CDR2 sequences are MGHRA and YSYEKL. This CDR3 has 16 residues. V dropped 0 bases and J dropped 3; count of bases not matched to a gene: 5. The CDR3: CASSQDGAGVTDTQYF. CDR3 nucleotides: TGCGCCAGCAGCCAAGATGGAGCGGGAGTAACAGATACGCAGTATTTT.

CDR3 coding DNA: TGTGCCTGGAGTACTTGGGGTACAGCTTACTACGAGCAGTACTTC. Amino acids: CAWSTWGTAYYEQYF. The chain couples TRBV30 to TRBJ2-7; D is unresolved. This CDR3 has 15 amino acids. The V gene's germline CDR1 is GTSNPN and CDR2 SVGIG (reference sequence). Trimming cost V 2 bases and J 3 bases, with 17 bases left between them.

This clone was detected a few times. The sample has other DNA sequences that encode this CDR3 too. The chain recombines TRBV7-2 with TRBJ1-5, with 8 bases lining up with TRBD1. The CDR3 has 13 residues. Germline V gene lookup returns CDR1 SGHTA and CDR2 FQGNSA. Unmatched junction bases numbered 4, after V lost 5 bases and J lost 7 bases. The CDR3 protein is CASSPDRVQPQHF. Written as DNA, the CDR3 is TGTGCCAGCAGCCCGGACAGGGTGCAGCCCCAGCATTTT. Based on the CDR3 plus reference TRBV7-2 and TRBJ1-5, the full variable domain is GAGVSQSPSNKVTEKGKDVELRCDPISGHTALYWYRQSLGQGLEFLIYFQGNSAPDKSGLPSDRFSAERTGGSVSTLTIQRTQQEDSAVYLCASSPDRVQPQHFGDGTRLSIL.

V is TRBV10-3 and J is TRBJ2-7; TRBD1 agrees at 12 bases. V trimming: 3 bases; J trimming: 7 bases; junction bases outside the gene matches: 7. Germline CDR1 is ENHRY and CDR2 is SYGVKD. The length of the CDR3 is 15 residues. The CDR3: CAISDYRDRGQEQYF. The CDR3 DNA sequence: TGTGCCATCAGTGATTACCGGGACAGGGGGCAAGAGCAGTACTTC.

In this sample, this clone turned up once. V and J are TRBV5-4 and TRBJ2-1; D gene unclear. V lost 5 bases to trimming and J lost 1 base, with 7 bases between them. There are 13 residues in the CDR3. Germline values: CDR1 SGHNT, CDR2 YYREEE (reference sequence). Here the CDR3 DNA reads TGTGCCAGCAGTTCGCGGTCCTACAATGAGCAGTTCTTC. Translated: CASSSRSYNEQFF.

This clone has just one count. The CDR3 region is CAISELPSGNDGDTQYF. CDR3 in DNA: TGTGCCATCAGTGAGCTCCCTAGCGGGAACGATGGAGATACGCAGTATTTT. This chain uses TRBV10-3 with TRBJ2-3; 9 bases are a match to TRBD2. After removal of 2 bases from V and 5 bases from J, the junction contained 11 bases not matched to a gene. The CDR3 is 17 residues long. In germline, CDR1 is ENHRY, CDR2 SYGVKD.

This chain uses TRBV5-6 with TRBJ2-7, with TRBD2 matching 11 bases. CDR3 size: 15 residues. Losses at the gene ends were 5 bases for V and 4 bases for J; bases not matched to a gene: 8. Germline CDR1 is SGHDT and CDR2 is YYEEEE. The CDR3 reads CASRTGTSGRYEQYF. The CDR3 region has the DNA TGTGCCAGCAGGACCGGGACTAGCGGCCGTTACGAGCAGTACTTC.